The 27 T cell receptor beta chains listed next were all sequenced from one sample in a study of shared clonotypes between healthy human individuals. The naive CD8 fraction comprised CD45RO-negative cells positively selected for CCR7 and excluded terminally differentiated effector memory CD45RA+ cells. TCRdb keeps only in-frame clones here, not all; method: immunoSEQ multiplex PCR. The data contain about 2.1 million clones, 90% to 95% of them singletons. Sequencing input: naive CD8+ T cells from PBMCs. The source of these receptors is a man aged 18 to 35 in good health. Some clones in this sample may be carry-over from other donors' samples.

V usage is TRBV15 and J usage is TRBJ2-1; possibly TRBD1 or TRBD2 for D (5 bases each). CDR1 and CDR2 from the germline V gene are LNHNV and YYDKDF (reference sequence). The length of the CDR3 is 15 residues. The V end lost 6 bases, the J end lost 2 bases, and 14 bases lay between the germline ends. CDR3 region: CATREEVGPYNEQFF. DNA for the CDR3: TGTGCCACCAGGGAAGAGGTGGGACCCTACAATGAGCAGTTCTTC.

This clone has only one observation. The J gene is TRBJ2-1, the V gene TRBV15; D is unclear. Germline loops: CDR1 LNHNV, CDR2 YYDKDF (reference sequence). This CDR3 has 13 residues. The V end was cut by 3 bases, the J end by 4 bases, with 7 bases between. The DNA for the CDR3 is TGTGCCACCAGCAGCGGCCTATACAATGAGCAGTTCTTC. It encodes CATSSGLYNEQFF.

The chain's CDR3 is CAISDPTSGRRDTQYF. In nucleotides, the CDR3 is TGTGCCATCAGTGACCCGACTAGCGGGAGGAGAGATACGCAGTATTTT. V and J are TRBV10-3 and TRBJ2-3; 13 bases map to TRBD2. The CDR3 is 16 amino acids. The V and J ends lost 3 bases and 5 bases, in that order; junction bases with no gene match: 5. Per germline, CDR1 ENHRY and CDR2 SYGVKD.

The rearrangement uses TRBV7-3 and TRBJ2-7; tentative D call: TRBD2 (6 bases). V lost 5 bases and J 0 bases, leaving 11 bases between the germline ends. Per the germline V gene, CDR1 is SGHTA and CDR2 is FQGTGA. The CDR3 is made up of 14 amino acids. CDR3 coding DNA: TGTGCCAGCAGCGAGGGCGGGGTCTCCTACGAGCAGTACTTC. Translating it yields CASSEGGVSYEQYF.

This clone was counted a single time. Other DNA sequences in the same sample also yield this CDR3. The V gene is TRBV9, the J gene TRBJ2-7; no clear D gene. Germline assignment: CDR1 SGDLS and CDR2 YYNGEE. This CDR3 has 13 amino acids. V was cut by 1 base and J by 0 bases, with 5 bases left in between. Here the CDR3 reads CASSVSSSYEQYF. CDR3 in DNA: TGTGCCAGCAGCGTATCTAGCTCCTACGAGCAGTACTTC. Full variable domain (remainder filled in from reference TRBV9 and TRBJ2-7): DSGVTQTPKHLITATGQRVTLRCSPRSGDLSVYWYQQSLDQGLQFLIQYYNGEERAKGNILERFSAQQFPDLHSELNLSSLELGDSALYFCASSVSSSYEQYFGPGTRLTVT.

A note on this clone: Other nucleotide sequences from this sample produce the same CDR3. The rearrangement links TRBV9 to TRBJ2-7; TRBD1 matches at 8 bases. The germline CDR1 and CDR2 sequences are SGDLS and YYNGEE. Trimming took 3 bases from V and 2 from J; bases not matched to a gene: 7. The CDR3 contains 15 residues. CDR3 sequence (DNA): TGTGCCAGCAGCGCCGCCGGGACAGGAGCCTACGAGCAGTACTTC. Protein sequence: CASSAAGTGAYEQYF.

V and J are TRBV13 and TRBJ2-2; 11 bases fit TRBD1. Germline-derived CDR1 and CDR2 are PRHDT and FYEKMQ (reference sequence). The ends lost 5 bases at V and 4 bases at J; junction bases unmatched: 9. CDR3 size: 17 residues. This chain's CDR3 is CASSTRTGGEGTGELFF. CDR3 nucleotides: TGTGCCAGCAGCACCCGGACAGGGGGCGAGGGCACCGGGGAGCTGTTTTTT. Using reference TRBV13 and TRBJ2-2 for the parts outside the CDR3, the full variable domain is AAGVIQSPRHLIKEKRETATLKCYPIPRHDTVYWYQQGPGQDPQFLISFYEKMQSDKGSIPDRFSAQQFSDYHSELNMSSLELGDSALYFCASSTRTGGEGTGELFFGEGSRLTVL.

The chain links TRBV4-3 to TRBJ1-1, with D unresolved. This CDR3 spans 15 amino acids. The germline V and J ends were trimmed by 1 base and 1 base, with 10 bases remaining between them. Germline-derived CDR1 and CDR2 are LGHNA and YSLEER. CDR3 DNA: TGCGCCAGCAGCCAAGTCGGGGTGGCGAACACTGAAGCTTTCTTT. This translates into CASSQVGVANTEAFF.

The rearrangement links TRBV9 to TRBJ1-4, with unresolved D. Germline values: CDR1 SGDLS, CDR2 YYNGEE. The CDR3 runs 14 residues. The germline V and J ends were trimmed by 0 bases and 4 bases, with 7 bases remaining between them. Written as DNA, the CDR3 is TGTGCCAGCAGCGTAGGCAGCGTTAATGAAAAACTGTTTTTT. This sequence encodes CASSVGSVNEKLFF.

The chain joins TRBV7-8 to TRBJ1-2, with TRBD1 as a possible D gene (5 bases). The V gene's germline CDR1 is SGHVS and CDR2 FQNEAQ. V lost 0 bases, J lost 8 bases, and 16 bases lay in between. This CDR3 spans 15 amino acids. The DNA of the CDR3 is TGTGCCAGCAGCTTAGCGGTGGGGCCGCCGGGGGGCTACACCTTC. This encodes CASSLAVGPPGGYTF.

CDR3 bases: TGTGCCAGTACTACGTTGGGTGGAGGGGCTGAAGCTTTCTTT. This encodes CASTTLGGGAEAFF. The rearrangement joins TRBV19 to TRBJ1-1; D is possibly TRBD1 (5 bases). V was cut by 7 bases and J by 6 bases, with 18 bases left in between. Germline V lookup: CDR1 LNHDA, CDR2 SQIVND (reference sequence). There are 14 residues in the CDR3.

The chain links TRBV29-1 to TRBJ2-1; 7 bases align to TRBD2. V dropped 5 bases and J dropped 7; count of bases not matched to a gene: 11. Per germline, CDR1 SQVTM and CDR2 ANQGSEA. The CDR3 length is 14 residues. This chain's CDR3 is CSVLQRDQANEQFF. The CDR3 DNA reads as TGCAGCGTTCTACAGCGGGATCAGGCGAATGAGCAGTTCTTC.

The rearrangement joins TRBV29-1 to TRBJ1-3; 9 bases map to TRBD1. Germline CDR1 SQVTM, CDR2 ANQGSEA. J lost 0 bases, V lost 4 bases, and 4 bases had no gene match. The CDR3 sequence is 15 residues long. The CDR3 nucleotides read TGCAGCGTTGTGGGGACAGGGCACTCTGGAAACACCATATATTTT. Translation gives CSVVGTGHSGNTIYF.

This sequence joins TRBV13 and TRBJ2-3; maybe TRBD2 (5 bases). Germline loops: CDR1 PRHDT, CDR2 FYEKMQ (reference sequence). V dropped 1 base and J dropped 8 bases, with 13 bases sitting between them. The CDR3 is made up of 14 amino acids. CDR3 bases: TGTGCCAGCAGCTTAGTTGCGGGCTCGGGTACGCAGTATTTT. Residues: CASSLVAGSGTQYF. Full variable domain (remainder filled in from reference TRBV13 and TRBJ2-3): AAGVIQSPRHLIKEKRETATLKCYPIPRHDTVYWYQQGPGQDPQFLISFYEKMQSDKGSIPDRFSAQQFSDYHSELNMSSLELGDSALYFCASSLVAGSGTQYFGPGTRLTVL.

This chain connects TRBV2 to TRBJ2-1, with D possibly matching TRBD2 (5 bases). There are 17 residues in the CDR3. The V gene lost 1 base and the J gene lost 5 bases, with 18 bases spanning the gap. Germline V CDR1 and CDR2: SNHLY, FYNNEI. The CDR3 is CASSEGGQLLKNNEQFF. CDR3 nucleotides: TGTGCCAGCAGTGAAGGCGGGCAGCTACTAAAAAACAATGAGCAGTTCTTC.

CDR3 coding DNA: TGTGCCAGCAGTCGACGGGGACAGGGCGACTACAATGAGCAGTTCTTC. It is translated as CASSRRGQGDYNEQFF. The gene calls are TRBV7-9 and TRBJ2-1; 9 bases fit TRBD1. V was pared by 6 bases and J by 3 bases, with 9 bases of the junction left unmatched. Germline assignment: CDR1 SEHNR and CDR2 FQNEAQ (reference sequence). The CDR3 totals 16 residues.

For this clone: The same CDR3 is also encoded by other DNA sequences in this sample. The V call is TRBV28, the J call TRBJ1-5; D gene ambiguous. Germline V lookup: CDR1 MDHEN, CDR2 SYDVKM. Trimming took off 11 bases at V and 2 bases at J, with 10 bases between the two ends. The CDR3 consists of 12 residues. CDR3 amino acids: CAGTVGNQPQHF. CDR3 DNA sequence: TGTGCCGGTACCGTCGGCAATCAGCCCCAGCATTTT.

This rearrangement joins TRBV29-1 to TRBJ1-2, with D tentatively TRBD1 (6 bases). CDR3 length equals 14 residues. The V end was cut by 0 bases, the J end by 2 bases, with 10 bases between. Per germline, CDR1 SQVTM and CDR2 ANQGSEA. The CDR3 region is CSVEDRDKNYGYTF. For the CDR3, the DNA is TGCAGCGTTGAAGACAGGGACAAGAACTATGGCTACACCTTC.

Comments on this clone: The same CDR3 also results from other DNA sequences found in this sample. The chain has TRBV27 and TRBJ1-5; TRBD1 matches at 10 bases. CDR1 is MNHEY and CDR2 is SMNVEV in the germline V gene (reference sequence). Unmatched junction bases numbered 6, after V lost 2 bases and J lost 2 bases. The CDR3 has 17 residues. CDR3 in amino acids: CASSLGPGTGGNQPQHF. In nucleotides, the CDR3 is TGTGCCAGCAGTTTAGGTCCCGGGACAGGGGGCAATCAGCCCCAGCATTTT.

V is TRBV5-4 and J is TRBJ1-2, with unresolved D. The germline gives CDR1 SGHNT, CDR2 YYREEE (reference sequence). The length of the CDR3 is 15 residues. Trimming removed 4 bases at V and 3 bases at J, with 16 bases between. The CDR3 DNA is TGTGCCAGCAGCCGTACCGGTGGCAGCGACTATGGCTACACCTTC. Encoded protein: CASSRTGGSDYGYTF.

The gene calls are TRBV12-5 and TRBJ1-5, with 8 nucleotides matching TRBD1. The CDR3 contains 18 residues. In germline, CDR1 is LGHNT, CDR2 FRNRAP. J was trimmed by 5 bases and V by 2 bases; bases with no gene match: 14. The CDR3 bases are TGTGCTAGTGGTTTGCGCAAAAACGAGCAGGGGGCCGATCAGCCCCAGCATTTT. Protein: CASGLRKNEQGADQPQHF. The entire variable domain, with the rest obtained from reference TRBV12-5 and TRBJ1-5, is as follows: DARVTQTPRHKVTEMGQEVTMRCQPILGHNTVFWYRQTMMQGLELLAYFRNRAPLDDSGMPKDRFSAEMPDATLATLKIQPSEPRDSAVYFCASGLRKNEQGADQPQHFGDGTRLSIL.

The rearrangement links TRBV5-8 to TRBJ2-1, with no clear D. Deletions cut 4 bases from V and 3 bases from J, with 2 bases between. The germline V gene has CDR1 SGHTS and CDR2 YDEGEE. The CDR3 length is 11 residues. CDR3 coding DNA: TGTGCCAGCAGCCTCTACAATGAGCAGTTCTTC. Protein product: CASSLYNEQFF.

The CDR3 spells CASSQRGSINSYEQYF. DNA of the CDR3: TGCGCCAGCAGCCAACGGGGAAGTATTAATTCCTACGAGCAGTACTTC. The genes are TRBV4-3 and TRBJ2-7; maybe TRBD2 (5 bases). V was cut by 2 bases and J by 1 base, with 15 bases left in between. The CDR3 spans 16 residues. Looked up from germline, CDR1 is LGHNA and CDR2 is YSLEER.

The chain carries TRBV27 and TRBJ1-5, with 8 nucleotides matching TRBD1. This CDR3 has 14 amino acids. Germline loops: CDR1 MNHEY, CDR2 SMNVEV (reference sequence). With 5 bases clipped from V and 6 bases from J, the junction kept 6 bases outside the gene matches. The CDR3 sequence is CASSGTGGLQPQHF. In nucleotides, the CDR3 is TGTGCCAGCAGTGGGACAGGAGGACTTCAGCCCCAGCATTTT.

V and J are TRBV13 and TRBJ2-3, with D possibly called TRBD1 or TRBD2 (5 bases each). Trimming took 5 bases from V and 2 from J, leaving 17 bases between them. CDR3 size: 16 residues. The V gene's germline CDR1 is PRHDT and CDR2 FYEKMQ (reference sequence). This CDR3 is CASSPPGPVYTDTQYF. The DNA for the CDR3 is TGTGCCAGCAGCCCGCCGGGACCAGTATACACAGATACGCAGTATTTT.

The chain has TRBV25-1 and TRBJ2-5; no firm D call. The V gene lost 7 bases and the J gene lost 1 base, with 7 bases spanning the gap. Germline CDR1 is MGHDK and CDR2 is SYGVNS. There are 12 residues in the CDR3. CDR3 residues: CASTSIQETQYF. The CDR3, as DNA: TGTGCCAGCACTTCAATCCAAGAGACCCAGTACTTC.

V is TRBV7-9 and J is TRBJ2-1; no clear D gene. V gave up 6 bases and J gave up 6 bases, with 18 bases separating them. From germline, CDR1 is SEHNR and CDR2 FQNEAQ (reference sequence). CDR3 length: 15 residues. The CDR3 DNA follows: TGTGCCAGCAGTTTACAAAACTATACGCGCAATGAGCAGTTCTTC. It is translated as CASSLQNYTRNEQFF.